The rows below give T cell receptor beta chains drawn from one sample of a study of CD8+CD57+ T cells in acquired aplastic anemia. TCRdb re-analysed the reads in MiXCR, keeping a single row per CDR3 protein. The sample has about 180,000 distinct CDR3 sequences, less than 60% seen once. Sequenced: sorted CD4+, CD8+, or CD8+CD57+ T cells (not recorded which) from PBMCs. The receptors originated from a human donor with aplastic anemia. CDR3s include the opening cysteine and the closing phenylalanine or tryptophan. Each record gives: J gene, clone size, D gene, V gene, CDR3 protein, CDR3 DNA. A D gene is named only where the DNA matches it firmly. Expanded clones get a size class; other rows say once, few or many, or leave the size out.

TRBJ1-1,many,.,TRBV9,CASSVESENTEAFF,TGTGCCAGCAGCGTAGAGTCAGAGAACACTGAAGCTTTCTTT
TRBJ1-1,.,TRBD1,TRBV7-9,CASQGVRVNTEAFF,TGTGCCAGCCAGGGGGTCAGGGTTAACACTGAAGCTTTCTTT
TRBJ2-7,many,TRBD2,TRBV7-8,CASSLIGGNYEQYF,TGTGCCAGCAGCTTAATCGGGGGGAACTACGAGCAGTACTTC
TRBJ1-2,many,.,TRBV20-1,CSATRGGDGYTF,TGCAGTGCTACCAGGGGCGGAGATGGCTACACCTTC
TRBJ1-2,few,.,TRBV9,CASSVGDKANYGYTF,TGTGCCAGCAGCGTAGGGGACAAGGCCAACTATGGCTACACCTTC
TRBJ2-3,many,.,TRBV2,CASSPEQTDTQYF,TGTGCCAGCAGCCCCGAACAGACAGATACGCAGTATTTT
TRBJ1-1,.,.,TRBV10-3,CASSYPGQGDTEAFF,TGTGCCAGCAGTTACCCGGGGCAAGGGGACACTGAAGCTTTCTTT
TRBJ1-2,few,.,TRBV19,CASSIQGYYYTF,TGTGCCAGTAGTATACAGGGGTATTACTACACCTTC
TRBJ2-1,many,TRBD1,TRBV20-1,CSASGQGAIDEQFF,TGCAGTGCTTCCGGGCAGGGGGCTATCGATGAGCAGTTCTTC
TRBJ1-2,.,.,TRBV2,CASGTANYGYTF,TGTGCCAGCGGTACAGCGAATTATGGCTACACCTTC
TRBJ1-3,few,.,TRBV10-3,CAIRDVDSGNTIYF,TGTGCCATCAGGGACGTAGACTCTGGAAACACCATATATTTT
TRBJ1-4,few,.,TRBV3-1,CASSLAGRNEKLFF,TGTGCCAGCAGCCTCGCAGGGCGTAATGAAAAACTGTTTTTT
TRBJ1-1,.,.,TRBV25-1,CASGERTALAFF,TGTGCCAGCGGGGAGAGGACAGCCCTAGCTTTCTTT
TRBJ2-7,.,.,TRBV10-3,CAITRDQQPYEQYF,TGTGCCATCACCCGGGACCAGCAACCCTACGAGCAGTACTTC
TRBJ1-6,.,.,TRBV15,CASSLVGDGSPLHF,TGTGCCAGCAGTTTAGTAGGGGATGGGTCACCCCTCCACTTT
TRBJ1-6,.,.,TRBV7-2,CASSLASGSYNSPLHF,TGTGCCAGCAGCTTAGCCAGTGGAAGCTATAATTCACCCCTCCACTTT
TRBJ2-7,.,.,TRBV7-2,CASSFATLFSYEQYF,TGTGCCAGCAGCTTCGCCACCCTATTTTCCTACGAGCAGTACTTC
TRBJ1-1,.,.,TRBV20-1,CSASPPGVEAFF,TGCAGTGCTAGCCCGCCGGGGGTTGAAGCTTTCTTT
TRBJ2-3,.,TRBD2,TRBV11-2,CASSLGGGGTDTQYF,TGTGCCAGCAGCTTAGGTGGCGGGGGGACAGATACGCAGTATTTT
TRBJ2-7,.,.,TRBV5-6,CASSLDLGQEQYF,TGTGCCAGCAGCTTGGATTTGGGGCAGGAGCAGTACTTC
TRBJ1-6,.,.,TRBV6-1,CASSPISLNSPLHF,TGTGCCAGCAGCCCCATCTCCCTTAATTCACCCCTCCACTTT
TRBJ2-7,many,TRBD1,TRBV5-8,CASSRMDRGGYEQYF,TGTGCCAGCAGCAGGATGGACAGGGGGGGATACGAGCAGTACTTC
TRBJ2-5,many,TRBD2,TRBV14,CASSQGAASGGPYQETQYF,TGTGCCAGCAGCCAAGGGGCGGCTAGCGGGGGTCCGTACCAAGAGACCCAGTACTTC
TRBJ2-6,many,.,TRBV5-5,CASSLTDSGANVLTF,TGTGCCAGCAGCCTGACAGACTCTGGGGCCAACGTCCTGACTTTC
TRBJ1-6,many,TRBD1,TRBV9,CVSSARGQGNSPLHF,TGTGTCAGCAGCGCCCGGGGACAGGGAAATTCACCCCTCCACTTT
TRBJ1-1,.,.,TRBV7-9,CASSTYIGAEAFF,TGTGCCAGCAGCACCTACATTGGGGCTGAAGCTTTCTTT
TRBJ2-3,many,.,TRBV14,CASSQELRTASQYF,TGTGCCAGCAGCCAAGAGTTAAGAACAGCATCGCAGTATTTT